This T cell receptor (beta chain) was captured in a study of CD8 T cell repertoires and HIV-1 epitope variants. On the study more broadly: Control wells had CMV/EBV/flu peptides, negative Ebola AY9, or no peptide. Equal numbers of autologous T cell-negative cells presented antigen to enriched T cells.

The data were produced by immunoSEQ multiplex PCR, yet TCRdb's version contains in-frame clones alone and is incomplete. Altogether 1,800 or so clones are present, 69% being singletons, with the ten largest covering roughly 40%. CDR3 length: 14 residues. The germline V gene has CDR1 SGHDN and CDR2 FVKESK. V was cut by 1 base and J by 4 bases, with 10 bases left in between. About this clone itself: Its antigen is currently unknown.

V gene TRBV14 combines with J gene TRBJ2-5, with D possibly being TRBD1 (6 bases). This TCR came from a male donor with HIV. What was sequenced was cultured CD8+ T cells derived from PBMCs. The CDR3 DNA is TGTGCCAGCAGCCAAGCAGGGGTACTAGAGACCCAGTACTTC. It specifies CASSQAGVLETQYF.